The clone carrying this T cell receptor beta chain was observed many times. TCRdb reprocessed the reads with MiXCR, giving one entry per CDR3 protein. The sample carries some 5,500 distinct CDR3 sequences, 7.5% to 10% recorded once. There are 15 residues in the CDR3. Germline lookup yields CDR1 LNHDA and CDR2 SQIVND (reference sequence). The V end lost 3 bases, the J end lost 0 bases, and 9 bases lay between the germline ends. The chain has TRBV19 and TRBJ1-5; D not certain. This clonotype was obtained from a human donor with rheumatoid arthritis. What was sequenced was CD4+ T cells from synovial fluid. The CDR3 spells CASSMGGLSNQPQHF. For the CDR3, the DNA is TGTGCCAGTAGTATGGGCGGACTTAGCAATCAGCCCCAGCATTTT.